These 5 T cell receptor beta chains originate from one sample sequenced in a study of neurological immune-mediated disorders (dated by TCRdb to the late 2010s). Libraries were prepared through 5' RACE. Sequencing instrument: Illumina HiSeq 2500. Starting from the raw public reads, TCRdb applied fastp trimming at Q25, assembled clones with MiXCR and retained in-frame beta chains. CDR3 protein duplicates are merged, each entry listing the most common genes and DNA. Within this sample are about 50,000 distinct CDR3 sequences, with approximately 10% of them counted one time only. Approximately 5% of the sample is held by the ten biggest clonotypes. The source material was PBMCs. The receptors stem from a man in his 70s with HTLV-1-associated myelopathy (HAM/TSP).

At least ten counts were recorded for this clonotype. The V and J genes are TRBV20-1 and TRBJ2-5, with a weak D call TRBD2 (5 bases). This CDR3 is built from 14 residues. V was pared by 6 bases and J by 4 bases, with 18 bases between. Germline-derived CDR1 and CDR2 are DFQATT and SNEGSKA (reference sequence). The CDR3 region has the DNA TGCAGTGCACCCTGGGGTAGCGAGATAGAGACCCAGTACTTC. Translated: CSAPWGSEIETQYF.

This clonotype was seen many times. The CDR3 protein is CASSTDRGWDEQYF. CDR3 nucleotides: TGTGCCAGCAGCACAGACAGGGGTTGGGACGAGCAGTACTTC. The rearrangement uses TRBV12-3 or TRBV12-4 and TRBJ2-7; 8 bases align to TRBD1. With 6 bases clipped from V and 5 bases from J, the junction kept 9 bases outside the gene matches. The CDR3 extends over 14 amino acids.

This clonotype was seen at least ten times. This chain uses TRBV12-3 or TRBV12-4 with TRBJ1-6; D gene ambiguous. V was pared by 3 bases and J by 5 bases, with 14 bases between. The CDR3 spans 16 residues. CDR3 residues: CASSLGGKINNSPLHF. The CDR3 region has the DNA TGTGCCAGCAGTTTGGGCGGGAAAATAAATAATTCACCCCTCCACTTT.

This clonotype was observed at least ten times. This chain connects TRBV20-1 to TRBJ2-7; 8 positions agree with TRBD2. The V gene's germline CDR1 is DFQATT and CDR2 SNEGSKA (reference sequence). Germline trimming cut 5 bases from V and 2 bases from J; bases unmatched to any gene: 8. The CDR3 has 14 residues. The CDR3 reads CSAGARLAPYEQYF. CDR3 coding DNA: TGCAGTGCTGGGGCTCGACTAGCGCCCTACGAGCAGTACTTC.

This clonotype was observed many times. The CDR3 nucleotides are TGCGCCAGCAGCCAAGAAAGGGGGCCCGAGCAGTACTTC. This encodes CASSQERGPEQYF. The chain combines TRBV4-3 with TRBJ2-7; 7 nucleotides agree with TRBD1. The CDR3 covers 13 residues. In germline, CDR1 is LGHNA, CDR2 YSLEER. With V trimmed by 0 bases and J by 6 bases, 2 bases remained unmatched.